This T cell receptor (beta chain) came from a study of long-term antiretroviral therapy in people with HIV. Study-wide results and limits: Pre-ART expanded TRB clones stayed dominant throughout, though often decreasing after ART. Participants lacked recorded data on ART adherence, viral resistance or therapy changes. Despite increasing after ART, diversity remained lower than that of transplant donor controls.

At survey level, the immunoSEQ assay was run in its v3.0 version. Here immunoSEQ multiplex PCR was the method, and the copy in TCRdb shows in-frame clones only, minus some. The sample has roughly 28,000 clones; approximately 80% are singletons. Comment on this clone: Its antigen is not identified.

Held in samples before DNA extraction were 1-10 million cryopreserved PBMC. The material sequenced was unsorted PBMCs, taken 0.3 years after starting antiretroviral therapy. This TCR derives from a man aged 40-55 years with HIV.

CDR3 sequence (DNA): TGTGCCATCAGTGATACCAGACAGTTCAACTATGGCTACACCTTC. Encoded protein: CAISDTRQFNYGYTF. V usage is TRBV10-3 and J usage is TRBJ1-2, with D perhaps TRBD1 (5 bases). Trimming shortened V by 3 bases and J by 2 bases, and 13 bases separated the two germline ends. The CDR3 covers 15 residues. Per germline, CDR1 ENHRY and CDR2 SYGVKD.